This T cell receptor beta chain was sequenced in a study of T cell repertoires in cytomegalovirus infection. Study-wide background: In the study, CMV epitopes included recently identified HLA-C-restricted and well-studied HLA-B-restricted ones. Study conclusions and caveats: In two of eight donors, the top clonotype was HLA-C-restricted CMV-specific.

CDR3 length: 14 amino acids. The J segment lost 4 bases and the V segment lost 0 bases, leaving 2 bases of the junction unmatched. CDR1 is LGHNA and CDR2 is YSLEER in the germline V gene. One entry per CDR3 protein, called by TCRdb with MiXCR from the reads. In the table there are some 900,000 distinct CDR3 sequences, approximately 32% of which are singletons. A word on this clonotype: Antigen: not known.

This clonotype was obtained from a human donor in good health (CMV status not recorded). Some clones in this sample may be carry-over from other donors' samples. The rearrangement links TRBV4-3 to TRBJ1-2; 7 bases line up with TRBD1. Sequenced here: cultured CD8+ T cells from PBMCs, sampled from culture after CMV antigen stimulation. CDR3 loop: CASSQDWDSYGYTF. CDR3 sequence (DNA): TGCGCCAGCAGCCAAGATTGGGACAGCTATGGCTACACCTTC.